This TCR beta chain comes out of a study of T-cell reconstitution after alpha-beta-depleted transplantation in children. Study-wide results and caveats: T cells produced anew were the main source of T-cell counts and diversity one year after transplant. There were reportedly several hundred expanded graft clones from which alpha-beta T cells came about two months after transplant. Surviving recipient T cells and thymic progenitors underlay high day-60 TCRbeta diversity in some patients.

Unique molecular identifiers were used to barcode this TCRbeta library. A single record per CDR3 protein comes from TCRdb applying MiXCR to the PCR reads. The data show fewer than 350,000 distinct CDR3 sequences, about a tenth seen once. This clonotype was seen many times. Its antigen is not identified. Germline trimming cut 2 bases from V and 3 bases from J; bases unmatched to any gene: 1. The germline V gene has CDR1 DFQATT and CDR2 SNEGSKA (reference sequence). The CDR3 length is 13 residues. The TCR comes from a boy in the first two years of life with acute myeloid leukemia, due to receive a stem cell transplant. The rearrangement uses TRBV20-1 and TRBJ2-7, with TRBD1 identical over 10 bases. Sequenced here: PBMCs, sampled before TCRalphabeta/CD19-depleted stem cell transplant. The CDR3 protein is CSARRDRGYEQYF. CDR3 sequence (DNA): TGCAGTGCTAGAAGGGACAGGGGCTACGAGCAGTACTTC.